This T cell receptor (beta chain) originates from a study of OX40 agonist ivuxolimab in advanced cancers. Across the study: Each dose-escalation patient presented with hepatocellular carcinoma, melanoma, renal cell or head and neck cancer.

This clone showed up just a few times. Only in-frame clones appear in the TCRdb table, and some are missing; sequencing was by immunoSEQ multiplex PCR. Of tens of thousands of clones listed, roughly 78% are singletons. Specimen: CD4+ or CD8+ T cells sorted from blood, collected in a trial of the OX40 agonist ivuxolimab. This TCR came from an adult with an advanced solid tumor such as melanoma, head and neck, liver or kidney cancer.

The CDR3 region has the DNA TGTGCCAGCAGCTCGGGGACGCCTTCCTACAATGAGCAGTTCTTC. Encoded protein: CASSSGTPSYNEQFF. The chain joins TRBV5-4 to TRBJ2-1; perhaps D is TRBD1 or TRBD2 (5 bases each). The ends were cut back, 3 bases at V and 1 base at J, with 11 bases in the middle. The CDR3 runs 15 residues. Germline lookup yields CDR1 SGHNT and CDR2 YYREEE (reference sequence).